The rows below give T cell receptor beta chains drawn from one sample of a study of blood T cell repertoires in COVID-19. The protocol was immunoSEQ multiplex PCR, while the TCRdb copy is restricted to in-frame clones and leaves out a portion. Of roughly 160,000 clones in the sample, 65% to 85% are singletons; the top ten hold about 6%. What was sequenced was PBMCs or T cells enriched from blood (not recorded which). These TCRs come from a woman aged 40 to 55 with acute COVID-19. Each CDR3 is given with its conserved first and last residue. Fields, in order: J gene, D gene, clone size, V gene, CDR3 protein, CDR3 DNA. A D gene is named only where the DNA matches it firmly. Size values are once, few and many counts, or a class for expanded clones, and some rows have none.

>TRBJ2-1|NA|NA|TRBV7-8
CASSTRTLSYNEQFF
TGTGCCAGCAGCACCCGGACTCTCTCCTACAATGAGCAGTTCTTC
>TRBJ2-3|NA|NA|TRBV3-1/TRBV3-2
CASSQDRLDTQYF
TGTGCCAGCAGCCAAGATCGGTTGGATACGCAGTATTTT
>TRBJ1-2|NA|once|TRBV24-1
CATSDADSYGYTF
TGTGCCACCAGTGATGCGGACTCCTATGGCTACACCTTC
>TRBJ1-1|NA|few|TRBV11-3
CASSFGTANTEAFF
TGTGCCAGCAGCTTCGGTACAGCAAACACTGAAGCTTTCTTT
>TRBJ1-3|NA|NA|TRBV28
CASSLGGSGGNTIYF
TGTGCCAGCAGTTTGGGGGGGTCTGGTGGAAACACCATATATTTT
>TRBJ2-5|TRBD2|NA|TRBV5-1
CASSLGLAGAETQYF
TGCGCCAGCAGCTTGGGCCTAGCGGGAGCTGAGACCCAGTACTTC
>TRBJ2-7|NA|NA|TRBV13
CASSTGPVPSSYEQYF
TGTGCCAGCAGCACCGGTCCCGTCCCAAGCTCCTACGAGCAGTACTTC
>TRBJ1-5|TRBD1|few|TRBV6-5
CASKPDRNQPQHF
TGTGCCAGCAAACCGGACAGGAATCAGCCCCAGCATTTT
>TRBJ2-1|TRBD2|NA|TRBV27
CASSFSGKYNEQFF
TGTGCCAGCAGTTTTAGCGGGAAATACAATGAGCAGTTCTTC
>TRBJ2-1|TRBD2|NA|TRBV30
CAWNSPRLAGRFGEQFF
TGTGCCTGGAACAGTCCCAGACTAGCGGGTCGGTTCGGTGAGCAGTTCTTC
>TRBJ1-5|NA|NA|TRBV6-5
CASRPRGRDQPQHF
TGTGCCAGCAGGCCCAGGGGACGGGATCAGCCCCAGCATTTT
>TRBJ2-2|TRBD2|NA|TRBV5-6
CASSSLGEGLSGELFF
TGTGCCAGCAGCTCCCTAGGGGAGGGGCTTAGCGGGGAGCTGTTTTTT
>TRBJ2-3|NA|NA|TRBV20-1
CSASRDFTDTQYF
TGCAGTGCTAGTCGAGACTTCACAGATACGCAGTATTTT
>TRBJ1-2|TRBD1|NA|TRBV6-1
CASSGLDRYRNYGYTF
TGTGCCAGCAGTGGGTTGGACAGGTATAGAAACTATGGCTACACCTTC
>TRBJ1-3|TRBD1|NA|TRBV19
CATTTRSRDRGSGNTIYF
TGTGCCACCACGACCCGCTCCAGGGACAGGGGATCTGGAAACACCATATATTTT
>TRBJ1-5|TRBD1|NA|TRBV11-2
CASAPTGEGNQPQHF
TGTGCCAGCGCGCCGACAGGGGAGGGCAATCAGCCCCAGCATTTT
>TRBJ2-3|NA|NA|TRBV19
CASSITIRAGTDTQYF
TGTGCCAGTAGTATCACGATTCGAGCGGGCACAGATACGCAGTATTTT
>TRBJ2-7|TRBD1|NA|TRBV19
CASSTFSTGPYEQYF
TGTGCCAGTAGTACCTTCTCGACAGGGCCCTACGAGCAGTACTTC
>TRBJ2-3|NA|NA|TRBV9
CASSGQVQSSTDTQYF
TGTGCCAGCAGCGGACAGGTACAATCTAGCACAGATACGCAGTATTTT
>TRBJ1-1|TRBD1|NA|TRBV27
CASRRQGAVGMVYTEAFF
TGTGCCAGCCGCCGACAGGGGGCGGTGGGAATGGTGTACACTGAAGCTTTCTTT
>TRBJ1-2|NA|NA|TRBV18
CASSPRDSPTARYGYTF
TGTGCCAGCTCACCGCGAGACAGTCCAACTGCGCGGTATGGCTACACCTTC
>TRBJ1-5|NA|few|TRBV9
CASNGGDRNQPQHF
TGTGCCAGCAATGGGGGGGATCGGAATCAGCCCCAGCATTTT
>TRBJ2-5|TRBD1|few|TRBV5-1
CASSRGQGVEKTQYF
TGCGCCAGCAGCCGGGGACAGGGGGTTGAGAAGACCCAGTACTTC
>TRBJ1-1|NA|NA|TRBV11-2
CASTDGSRGRDTEAFF
TGTGCCAGCACCGACGGGTCGAGGGGGAGGGACACTGAAGCTTTCTTT
>TRBJ1-4|TRBD1|NA|TRBV19
CASRLRDRAATNEKLFF
TGTGCCAGTAGGCTCCGGGACAGAGCTGCAACTAATGAAAAACTGTTTTTT
>TRBJ1-4|NA|NA|TRBV7-9
CASSSTGTNNEKLFF
TGTGCCAGCAGCTCCACAGGGACTAATAATGAAAAACTGTTTTTT
>TRBJ1-6|NA|NA|TRBV10-3
CAISGEGTYNSPLHF
TGTGCCATCAGTGGGGAGGGGACCTATAATTCACCCCTCCACTTT
>TRBJ2-7|TRBD1|NA|TRBV5-4
CASSLGDRTGSYEQYF
TGTGCCAGCAGTTTGGGTGACAGGACAGGGTCCTACGAGCAGTACTTC
>TRBJ2-7|TRBD2|NA|TRBV19
CASSHSGASSEQYF
TGTGCCAGTAGTCATAGCGGGGCCTCCTCCGAGCAGTACTTC
>TRBJ2-5|TRBD1|NA|TRBV4-1
CASSQGQGHQETQYF
TGCGCCAGCAGCCAGGGACAGGGCCACCAAGAGACCCAGTACTTC
>TRBJ1-2|TRBD1|few|TRBV6-5
CASSTGTENYGYTF
TGTGCCAGCAGTACCGGGACAGAAAACTATGGCTACACCTTC
>TRBJ2-3|TRBD1|NA|TRBV29-1
CSVDSRDRSTDTQYF
TGCAGCGTTGATTCTCGGGACAGAAGCACAGATACGCAGTATTTT
>TRBJ2-1|TRBD2|NA|TRBV5-1
CASSPGLADNEQFF
TGCGCCAGCAGCCCGGGACTAGCGGACAATGAGCAGTTCTTC
>TRBJ2-3|NA|NA|TRBV2
CASGFTDTQYF
TGTGCCAGCGGCTTCACAGATACGCAGTATTTT
>TRBJ1-2|NA|once|TRBV5-1
CASSLGGDYGYTF
TGCGCCAGCAGCTTAGGGGGAGACTATGGCTACACCTTC
>TRBJ1-3|TRBD1|NA|TRBV7-9
CASSARDSADTIYF
TGTGCCAGCAGCGCCCGGGACAGTGCAGACACCATATATTTT
>TRBJ2-3|TRBD2|NA|TRBV5-8
CASSLTWGLSEDTQYF
TGTGCCAGCAGCTTGACTTGGGGACTAAGTGAAGATACGCAGTATTTT
>TRBJ2-5|NA|NA|TRBV6-1
CASSDWSDETQYF
TGTGCCAGCAGTGATTGGAGCGACGAGACCCAGTACTTC
>TRBJ1-1|TRBD1|NA|TRBV19
CASSPLPGQGNTEAFF
TGTGCCAGTAGTCCCTTACCGGGACAGGGGAACACTGAAGCTTTCTTT
>TRBJ1-4|TRBD1|NA|TRBV11-1
CASSLASGQGSEKLFF
TGTGCCAGCAGCTTAGCTTCGGGACAGGGATCAGAAAAACTGTTTTTT
>TRBJ2-6|NA|NA|TRBV19
CASSRQLSGANVLTF
TGTGCCAGTAGTAGACAGCTCTCTGGGGCCAACGTCCTGACTTTC
>TRBJ2-7|TRBD2|NA|TRBV19
CASSPPGLGTYEQYF
TGTGCCAGTAGTCCACCGGGACTAGGGACCTACGAGCAGTACTTC
>TRBJ1-6|NA|NA|TRBV9
CASSEGLNNSPLHF
TGTGCCAGCAGCGAGGGACTAAATAATTCACCCCTCCACTTT